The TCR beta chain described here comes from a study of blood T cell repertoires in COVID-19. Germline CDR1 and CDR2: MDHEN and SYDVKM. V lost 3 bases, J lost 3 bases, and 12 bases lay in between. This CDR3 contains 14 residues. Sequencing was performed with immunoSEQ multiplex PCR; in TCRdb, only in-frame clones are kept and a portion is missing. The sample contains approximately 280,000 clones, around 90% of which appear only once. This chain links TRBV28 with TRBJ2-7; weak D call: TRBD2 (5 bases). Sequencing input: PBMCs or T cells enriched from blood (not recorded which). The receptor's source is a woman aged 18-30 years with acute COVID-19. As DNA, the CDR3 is TGTGCCAGCAGTTTGGGCGGGCCTAACTACGAGCAGTACTTC. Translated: CASSLGGPNYEQYF.